A selection of T cell receptor beta chains follows, all from one sample in a study of CD8+CD57+ T cells in acquired aplastic anemia. MiXCR, run by TCRdb on the reads, gives a single entry per CDR3 protein. The sample carries 150,000 to 180,000 distinct CDR3 sequences, about 48% recorded once. Sequencing was performed on sorted CD4+, CD8+, or CD8+CD57+ T cells (not recorded which) from PBMCs. The receptors were sampled from a human donor with aplastic anemia. Each CDR3 is given with its conserved first and last residue. The order of the fields is clone size, V gene, J gene, D gene, CDR3 protein, CDR3 DNA. D genes are given only for firm matches. Rows give clone size only sometimes, using once, few, many, or a class for an expanded clone.

clone_size: few
v_call: TRBV24-1
j_call: TRBJ2-1
d_call: TRBD2
cdr3_aa: CATSDPGLAGDVEQFF
cdr3_nt: TGTGCCACCAGTGATCCTGGACTAGCGGGAGATGTTGAGCAGTTCTTC

clone_size: few
v_call: TRBV10-3
j_call: TRBJ2-1
d_call: NA
cdr3_aa: CATRSEYNEQFF
cdr3_nt: TGTGCCACCCGATCCGAGTACAATGAGCAGTTCTTC

clone_size: many
v_call: TRBV12-3/TRBV12-4
j_call: TRBJ1-5
d_call: TRBD1
cdr3_aa: CASLQGPREPQHF
cdr3_nt: TGTGCCAGCCTACAGGGGCCGCGGGAGCCCCAGCATTTT

clone_size: NA
v_call: TRBV13
j_call: TRBJ2-3
d_call: NA
cdr3_aa: CASSLAGLTQYF
cdr3_nt: TGTGCCAGCAGCTTAGCTGGACTAACGCAGTATTTT

clone_size: NA
v_call: TRBV20-1
j_call: TRBJ2-7
d_call: NA
cdr3_aa: CSARSTGTEQYF
cdr3_nt: TGCAGTGCCCGTTCCACCGGGACAGAGCAGTACTTC

clone_size: NA
v_call: TRBV4-1
j_call: TRBJ1-2
d_call: TRBD1
cdr3_aa: CASSQDGQGDYGYTF
cdr3_nt: TGCGCCAGCAGCCAAGACGGACAGGGAGACTATGGCTACACCTTC

clone_size: NA
v_call: TRBV7-8
j_call: TRBJ1-6
d_call: NA
cdr3_aa: CASSLGLGQALVTLHF
cdr3_nt: TGTGCCAGCAGCTTAGGTTTGGGGCAAGCGCTTGTGACCCTCCACTTT

clone_size: few
v_call: TRBV11-1
j_call: TRBJ2-2
d_call: TRBD1
cdr3_aa: CASSARTGGHTGELFF
cdr3_nt: TGTGCCAGCAGCGCACGGACAGGGGGCCACACCGGGGAGCTGTTTTTT

clone_size: many
v_call: TRBV20-1
j_call: TRBJ2-3
d_call: TRBD2
cdr3_aa: CSAGAGGSTDTQYF
cdr3_nt: TGCAGTGCCGGGGCGGGGGGCAGTACAGATACGCAGTATTTT

clone_size: NA
v_call: TRBV2
j_call: TRBJ2-7
d_call: TRBD1
cdr3_aa: CASSEEGFMDRGTYEQYF
cdr3_nt: TGTGCCAGCAGTGAAGAAGGGTTCATGGACAGGGGGACCTACGAGCAGTACTTC

clone_size: NA
v_call: TRBV25-1
j_call: TRBJ1-2
d_call: TRBD1
cdr3_aa: CASSEYGADRGRNGYTF
cdr3_nt: TGTGCCAGCAGTGAATATGGGGCGGACAGGGGGAGGAATGGCTACACCTTC

clone_size: once
v_call: TRBV24-1
j_call: TRBJ1-2
d_call: NA
cdr3_aa: CATSDRTKNYGYTF
cdr3_nt: TGTGCCACCAGTGACAGGACAAAAAACTATGGCTACACCTTC

clone_size: NA
v_call: TRBV10-2
j_call: TRBJ1-1
d_call: TRBD1
cdr3_aa: CASSEASGGGTEAFF
cdr3_nt: TGCGCCAGCAGTGAGGCCTCAGGGGGCGGCACTGAAGCTTTCTTT

clone_size: many
v_call: TRBV11-1
j_call: TRBJ2-3
d_call: TRBD1
cdr3_aa: CASSLGQGGTDTQYF
cdr3_nt: TGTGCCAGCAGCTTAGGACAGGGAGGCACAGATACGCAGTATTTT

clone_size: NA
v_call: TRBV19
j_call: TRBJ2-1
d_call: NA
cdr3_aa: CASSTPTGLQGYNNNEQFF
cdr3_nt: TGTGCCAGTAGTACCCCCACCGGATTACAGGGCTACAATAACAATGAGCAGTTCTTC

clone_size: few
v_call: TRBV10-3
j_call: TRBJ1-1
d_call: NA
cdr3_aa: CAISKRENTEAFF
cdr3_nt: TGTGCCATCAGCAAGAGGGAGAACACTGAAGCTTTCTTT

clone_size: NA
v_call: TRBV29-1
j_call: TRBJ1-1
d_call: NA
cdr3_aa: CSVAPHSNPRDTEAFF
cdr3_nt: TGCAGCGTTGCCCCGCACTCTAATCCTCGGGACACTGAAGCTTTCTTT